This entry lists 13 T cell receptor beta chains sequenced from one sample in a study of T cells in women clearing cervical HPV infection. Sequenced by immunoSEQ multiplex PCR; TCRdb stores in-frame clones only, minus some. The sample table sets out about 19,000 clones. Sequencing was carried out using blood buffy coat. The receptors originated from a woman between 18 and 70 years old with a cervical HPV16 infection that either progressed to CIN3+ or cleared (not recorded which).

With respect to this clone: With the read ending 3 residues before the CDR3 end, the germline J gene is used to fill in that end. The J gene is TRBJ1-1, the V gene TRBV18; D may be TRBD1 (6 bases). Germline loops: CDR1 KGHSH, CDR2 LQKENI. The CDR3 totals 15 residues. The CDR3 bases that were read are TGTGCCAGCTCACCACTTCCTGGACAGCAAGAGACC. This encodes CASSPLPGQQET. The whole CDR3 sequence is CASSPLPGQQETAFF.

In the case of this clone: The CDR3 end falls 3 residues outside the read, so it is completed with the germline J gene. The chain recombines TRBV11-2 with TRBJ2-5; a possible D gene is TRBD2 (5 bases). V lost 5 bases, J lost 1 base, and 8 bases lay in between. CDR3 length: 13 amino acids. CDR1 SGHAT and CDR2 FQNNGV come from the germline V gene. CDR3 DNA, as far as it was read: TGTGCCAGCAGCCTGGACTTCCAAGAGACC. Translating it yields CASSLDFQET. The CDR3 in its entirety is CASSLDFQETQYF.

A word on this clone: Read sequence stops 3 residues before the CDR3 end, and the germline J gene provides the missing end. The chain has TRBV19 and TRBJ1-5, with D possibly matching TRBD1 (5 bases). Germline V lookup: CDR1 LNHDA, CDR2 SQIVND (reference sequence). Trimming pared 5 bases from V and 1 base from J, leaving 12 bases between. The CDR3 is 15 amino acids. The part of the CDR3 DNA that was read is TGTGCCAGTAGTTTAAGACAGTCGAGCAATCAGCCC. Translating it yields CASSLRQSSNQP. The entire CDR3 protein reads CASSLRQSSNQPQHF.

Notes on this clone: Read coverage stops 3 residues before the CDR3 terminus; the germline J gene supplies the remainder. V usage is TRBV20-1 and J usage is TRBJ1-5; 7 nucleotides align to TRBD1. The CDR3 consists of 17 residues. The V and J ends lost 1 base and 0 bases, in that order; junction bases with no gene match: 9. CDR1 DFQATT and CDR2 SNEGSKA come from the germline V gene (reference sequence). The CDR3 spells CSARVIPGTDSNQPQHF. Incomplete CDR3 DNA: TGCAGTGCTAGAGTTATCCCCGGGACAGATAGCAATCAGCCC.

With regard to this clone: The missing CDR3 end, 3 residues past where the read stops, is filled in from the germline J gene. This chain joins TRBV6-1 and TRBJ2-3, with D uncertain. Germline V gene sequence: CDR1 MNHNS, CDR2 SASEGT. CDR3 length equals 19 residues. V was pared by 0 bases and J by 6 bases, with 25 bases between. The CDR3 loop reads CASSEALVSVVFIEDTQYF. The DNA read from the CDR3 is TGTGCCAGCAGTGAAGCGTTGGTTTCGGTAGTGTTTATTGAGGATACG.

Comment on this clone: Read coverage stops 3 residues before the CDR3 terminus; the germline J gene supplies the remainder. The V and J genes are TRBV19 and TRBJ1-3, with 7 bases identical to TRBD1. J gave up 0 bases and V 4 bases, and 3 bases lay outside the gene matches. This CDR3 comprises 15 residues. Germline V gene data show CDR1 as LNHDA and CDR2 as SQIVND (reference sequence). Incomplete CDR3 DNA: TGTGCCAGTAGTACGGGGACAGACTCTGGAAACACC. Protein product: CASSTGTDSGNT. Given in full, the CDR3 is CASSTGTDSGNTIYF. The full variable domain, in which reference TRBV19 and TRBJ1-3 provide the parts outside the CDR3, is DGGITQSPKYLFRKEGQNVTLSCEQNLNHDAMYWYRQDPGQGLRLIYYSQIVNDFQKGDIAEGYSVSREKKESFPLTVTSAQKNPTAFYLCASSTGTDSGNTIYFGEGSWLTVV.

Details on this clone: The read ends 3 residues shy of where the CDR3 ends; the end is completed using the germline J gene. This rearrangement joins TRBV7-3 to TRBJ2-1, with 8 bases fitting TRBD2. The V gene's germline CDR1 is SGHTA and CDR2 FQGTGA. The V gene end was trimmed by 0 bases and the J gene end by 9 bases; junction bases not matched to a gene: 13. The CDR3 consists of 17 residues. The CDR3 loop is CASSLTLTGGPEGEQFF. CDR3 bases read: TGTGCCAGCAGCTTAACGTTGACGGGGGGGCCAGAGGGTGAG.

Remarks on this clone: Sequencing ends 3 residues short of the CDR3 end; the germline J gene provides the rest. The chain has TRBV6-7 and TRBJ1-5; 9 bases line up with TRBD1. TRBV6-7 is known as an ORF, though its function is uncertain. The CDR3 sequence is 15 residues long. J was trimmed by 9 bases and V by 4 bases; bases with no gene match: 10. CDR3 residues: CASSCTGGNSGPQHF. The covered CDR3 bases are TGTGCCAGCAGTTGTACAGGGGGCAACTCAGGGCCC.

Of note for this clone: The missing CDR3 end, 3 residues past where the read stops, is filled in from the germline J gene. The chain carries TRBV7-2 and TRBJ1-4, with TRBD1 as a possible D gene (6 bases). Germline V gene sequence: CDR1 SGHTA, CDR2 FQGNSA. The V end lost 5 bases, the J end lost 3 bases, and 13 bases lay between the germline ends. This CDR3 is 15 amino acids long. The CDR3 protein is CASSNNQGSNEKLFF. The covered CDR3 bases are TGTGCCAGCAGCAACAATCAGGGGTCTAATGAAAAA.

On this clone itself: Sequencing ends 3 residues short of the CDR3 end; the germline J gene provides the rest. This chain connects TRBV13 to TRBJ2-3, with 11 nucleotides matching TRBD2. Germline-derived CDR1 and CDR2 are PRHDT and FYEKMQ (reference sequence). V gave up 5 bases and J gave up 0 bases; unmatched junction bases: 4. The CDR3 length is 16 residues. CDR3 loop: CASSPWTSGSTDTQYF. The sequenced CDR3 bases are TGTGCCAGCAGCCCCTGGACTAGCGGGAGCACAGATACG.

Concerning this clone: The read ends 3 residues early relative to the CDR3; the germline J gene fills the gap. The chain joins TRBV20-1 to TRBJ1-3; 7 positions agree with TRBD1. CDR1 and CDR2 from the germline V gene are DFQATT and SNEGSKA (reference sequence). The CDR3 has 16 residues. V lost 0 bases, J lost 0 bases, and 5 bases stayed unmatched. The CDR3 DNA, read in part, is TGCAGTGCTAGAGATTGGACAGGATCCTCTGGAAACACC. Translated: CSARDWTGSSGNT. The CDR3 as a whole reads CSARDWTGSSGNTIYF.

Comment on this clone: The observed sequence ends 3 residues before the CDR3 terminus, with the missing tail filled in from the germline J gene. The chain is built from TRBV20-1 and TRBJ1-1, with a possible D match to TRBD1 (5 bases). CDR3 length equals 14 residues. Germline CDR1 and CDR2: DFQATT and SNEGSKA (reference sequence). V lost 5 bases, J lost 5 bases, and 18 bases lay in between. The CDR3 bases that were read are TGCAGTGCTGATAATCAGGGAGGTAGAACTGAA. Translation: CSADNQGGRTE. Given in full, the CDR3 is CSADNQGGRTEAFF.

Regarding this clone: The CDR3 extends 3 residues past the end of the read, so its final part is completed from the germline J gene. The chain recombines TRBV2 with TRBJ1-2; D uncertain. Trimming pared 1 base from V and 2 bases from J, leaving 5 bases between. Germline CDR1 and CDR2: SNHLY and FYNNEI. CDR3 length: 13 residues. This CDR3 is CASSEVQNYGYTF. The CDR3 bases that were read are TGTGCCAGCAGTGAAGTACAGAACTATGGC.